These 20 T cell receptor beta chains came from one sample sequenced in a study of patients and donors after allogeneic stem cell transplantation. TCRdb used MiXCR to reprocess the RT-PCR reads, holding one entry per CDR3 protein. Among some 160,000 distinct CDR3 sequences listed, approximately 24% were seen once. The sample consisted of blood, either unsorted or a sorted T cell fraction (not recorded which). These receptor sequences come from a human donor who was either an allogeneic HSCT recipient or a stem cell or donor lymphocyte infusion donor (not recorded which). It is not recorded whose cells these are; they may come from a transplant donor.

This clonotype occurred a few times. The chain carries TRBV24-1 and TRBJ2-1, with D perhaps matching TRBD1 (6 bases). V lost 9 bases and J 4 bases, leaving 6 bases between the germline ends. Germline assignment: CDR1 KGHDR and CDR2 SFDVKD. This CDR3 has 11 amino acids. The DNA for the CDR3 is TGTGCCACCGGACAGTACAATGAGCAGTTCTTC. Translation gives CATGQYNEQFF.

This clonotype was found a few times. The gene calls are TRBV4-3 and TRBJ2-7; 7 nucleotides agree with TRBD1. Germline CDR1 reads LGHNA; CDR2 reads YSLEER. V gave up 0 bases and J gave up 0 bases; unmatched junction bases: 5. The CDR3 consists of 16 residues. The CDR3 DNA sequence: TGCGCCAGCAGCCAAGATGATAGGGACAGCTCCTACGAGCAGTACTTC. Encoded protein: CASSQDDRDSSYEQYF.

This chain connects TRBV12-3 or TRBV12-4 to TRBJ2-1, with a possible D match to TRBD2 (5 bases). V was pared by 2 bases and J by 3 bases, with 11 bases between. The CDR3 spans 15 residues. The CDR3 region is CASSLSGLLYNEQFF. CDR3 coding DNA: TGTGCCAGCAGTTTATCCGGACTGCTCTACAATGAGCAGTTCTTC.

V usage is TRBV11-2 and J usage is TRBJ1-2; D is possibly TRBD1 (6 bases). Germline values: CDR1 SGHAT, CDR2 FQNNGV. The CDR3 sequence is 16 residues long. V lost 2 bases and J lost 0, with 13 bases in between. The CDR3 sequence is CASSLYGGLPNYGYTF. The CDR3 DNA follows: TGTGCCAGCAGCTTATATGGGGGGCTCCCTAACTATGGCTACACCTTC. The entire variable domain, with the rest obtained from reference TRBV11-2 and TRBJ1-2, is as follows: EAGVAQSPRYKIIEKRQSVAFWCNPISGHATLYWYQQILGQGPKLLIQFQNNGVVDDSQLPKDRFSAERLKGVDSTLKIQPAKLEDSAVYLCASSLYGGLPNYGYTFGSGTRLTVV.

The chain recombines TRBV9 with TRBJ1-3; the D gene is possibly TRBD1 (5 bases). The V end was cut by 1 base, the J end by 0 bases, with 11 bases between. Germline CDR1 is SGDLS and CDR2 is YYNGEE. The CDR3 is made up of 16 amino acids. The CDR3 protein is CASSVTGGISGNTIYF. The CDR3 region has the DNA TGTGCCAGCAGCGTAACAGGAGGCATCTCTGGAAACACCATATATTTT.

The chain links TRBV5-1 to TRBJ1-2; no clear D. The CDR3 contains 14 residues. Germline-derived CDR1 and CDR2 are SGHRS and YFSETQ. Deletions cut 4 bases from V and 6 bases from J, with 16 bases between. CDR3 loop: CASSPFPESDGYTF. CDR3 coding DNA: TGCGCCAGCAGCCCGTTTCCAGAATCCGATGGCTACACCTTC.

The chain recombines TRBV12-3 or TRBV12-4 with TRBJ2-7, with D perhaps assigned TRBD1 or TRBD2 (5 bases each). The CDR3 is made up of 14 amino acids. Trimming stripped 3 bases from V and 3 bases from J, with 12 bases between. The CDR3 reads CASSFAAGSYEQYF. The DNA for the CDR3 is TGTGCCAGCAGTTTTGCGGCAGGGAGCTACGAGCAGTACTTC.

V is TRBV25-1 and J is TRBJ2-7; D is perhaps TRBD1 (6 bases). In germline, CDR1 is MGHDK, CDR2 SYGVNS. V lost 2 bases and J 3 bases, leaving 11 bases between the germline ends. The CDR3 covers 14 residues. The CDR3 reads CASSEPGHGYEQYF. CDR3 in DNA: TGTGCCAGCAGTGAACCGGGACACGGCTACGAGCAGTACTTC.

V and J are TRBV7-9 and TRBJ1-5; tentative D call: TRBD1 (6 bases). In germline, CDR1 is SEHNR, CDR2 FQNEAQ (reference sequence). CDR3 length equals 14 residues. With 5 bases removed from V and 4 bases from J, the gap between germline ends came to 12 bases. In DNA, the CDR3 is TGTGCCAGCAGCCGGACAGATCGGAATCAGCCCCAGCATTTT. The encoded protein is CASSRTDRNQPQHF.

The rearrangement uses TRBV29-1 and TRBJ2-3; D is ambiguous. The V end lost 7 bases, the J end lost 2 bases, and 10 bases lay between the germline ends. Looked up from germline, CDR1 is SQVTM and CDR2 is ANQGSEA. The CDR3 totals 12 residues. The CDR3 sequence is CSGAQDTDTQYF. Here the CDR3 DNA reads TGCAGCGGGGCCCAGGACACAGATACGCAGTATTTT.

This clonotype was picked up a small number of times. The chain carries TRBV3-1 and TRBJ2-3, with 12 bases matching TRBD2. V trimming: 3 bases; J trimming: 7 bases; junction bases outside the gene matches: 2. CDR3 length: 14 amino acids. The germline gives CDR1 LGHDT, CDR2 YNNKEL (reference sequence). The CDR3 DNA is TGTGCCAGCAGCCAGGGACTAGCGGGTCATACGCAGTATTTT. Translating it yields CASSQGLAGHTQYF.

The chain joins TRBV13 to TRBJ2-7; tentative D call: TRBD1 (6 bases). In germline, CDR1 is PRHDT, CDR2 FYEKMQ (reference sequence). V lost 5 bases and J 3 bases, leaving 8 bases between the germline ends. There are 12 residues in the CDR3. The CDR3 DNA sequence: TGTGCCAGCAGCGGACAGAGCTACGAGCAGTACTTC. Translated, it gives CASSGQSYEQYF.

The V gene is TRBV20-1, the J gene TRBJ2-1, with D perhaps TRBD2 (7 bases). The germline V and J ends were trimmed by 8 bases and 8 bases, with 22 bases remaining between them. This CDR3 has 14 residues. The germline V gene encodes CDR1 DFQATT and CDR2 SNEGSKA (reference sequence). Here the CDR3 DNA reads TGCAGTTCCACCTTGGGGGGGCAATTACATGAGCAGTTCTTC. This sequence encodes CSSTLGGQLHEQFF.

This clonotype has only a few counts. The V gene is TRBV11-2, the J gene TRBJ2-3, with 14 bases identical to TRBD2. V gave up 1 base and J gave up 2 bases; unmatched junction bases: 5. The CDR3 runs 18 residues. CDR1 is SGHAT and CDR2 is FQNNGV in the germline V gene. The chain's CDR3 is CASSLVPTSGGVTDTQYF. CDR3 bases: TGTGCCAGCAGCTTAGTCCCGACTAGCGGGGGGGTCACAGATACGCAGTATTTT.

V gene TRBV28 combines with J gene TRBJ2-3; 10 nucleotides match TRBD2. There are 17 residues in the CDR3. Trimming cost V 6 bases and J 2 bases; bases outside gene matches: 11. Germline CDR1 is MDHEN and CDR2 is SYDVKM. The CDR3 bases are TGTGCCAGCAGCACCGGGACTAGCGACTACTTCACAGATACGCAGTATTTT. Protein: CASSTGTSDYFTDTQYF.

This clonotype was observed a handful of times. The chain employs TRBV21-1 and TRBJ1-2; the table names TRBD1, a call not compared with the DNA. TRBV21-1 is described as a pseudogene. CDR3 length equals 14 residues. The chain's CDR3 is CASSKQVRGAGYTF. DNA for the CDR3: TGTGCCAGCAGCAAACAGGTCCGGGGGGCCGGCTACACCTTC.

The chain has TRBV9 and TRBJ2-5; D is perhaps TRBD1 or TRBD2 (6 bases each). Germline lookup yields CDR1 SGDLS and CDR2 YYNGEE. The CDR3 is 14 amino acids. V was clipped by 1 base and J by 5 bases, with 12 bases between them. CDR3 amino acids: CASSVQGGRETQYF. The CDR3 DNA follows: TGTGCCAGCAGCGTACAAGGGGGGCGGGAGACCCAGTACTTC.

This clonotype appeared a few times. The V and J genes are TRBV19 and TRBJ1-1; D not resolved. The germline gives CDR1 LNHDA, CDR2 SQIVND (reference sequence). The length of the CDR3 is 12 residues. Trimming shortened V by 10 bases and J by 6 bases, and 15 bases separated the two germline ends. The CDR3 DNA follows: TGTGCCACAAGAGAGGGCAAAGCTGAAGCTTTCTTT. This translates into CATREGKAEAFF.

The chain combines TRBV6-2 or TRBV6-3 with TRBJ2-3; no clear D gene. The CDR3 sequence is 14 residues long. V was pared by 0 bases and J by 5 bases, with 9 bases between. From germline, CDR1 is MNHEY and CDR2 SVGEGT. CDR3 in DNA: TGTGCCAGCAGTTACTCCCTTGGGATAGATACGCAGTATTTT. It yields the protein CASSYSLGIDTQYF.

This clonotype was seen only once. The DNA of the CDR3 is TGTGCCAGCAGCGATTATAGCGGGGCAGATACGCAGTATTTT. Its translation: CASSDYSGADTQYF. The chain couples TRBV7-9 to TRBJ2-3; TRBD2 agrees at 8 bases. The CDR3 is made up of 14 amino acids. V shed 5 bases and J 4 bases; nucleotides not matched to a gene: 5. Germline V gives CDR1 SEHNR, CDR2 FQNEAQ (reference sequence).